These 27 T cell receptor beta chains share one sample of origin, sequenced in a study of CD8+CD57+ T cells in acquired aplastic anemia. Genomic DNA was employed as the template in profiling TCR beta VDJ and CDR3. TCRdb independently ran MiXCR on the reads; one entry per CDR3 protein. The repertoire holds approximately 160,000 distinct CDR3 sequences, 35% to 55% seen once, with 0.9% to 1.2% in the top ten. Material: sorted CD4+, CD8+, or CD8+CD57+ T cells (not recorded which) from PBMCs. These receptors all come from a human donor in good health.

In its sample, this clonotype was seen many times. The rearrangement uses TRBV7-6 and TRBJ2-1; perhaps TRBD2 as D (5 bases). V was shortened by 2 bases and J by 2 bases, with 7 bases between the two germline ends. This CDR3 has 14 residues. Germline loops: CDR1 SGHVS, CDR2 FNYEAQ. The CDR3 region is CASSLSGTYNEQFF. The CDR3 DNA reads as TGTGCCAGCAGCTTAAGCGGAACCTACAATGAGCAGTTCTTC.

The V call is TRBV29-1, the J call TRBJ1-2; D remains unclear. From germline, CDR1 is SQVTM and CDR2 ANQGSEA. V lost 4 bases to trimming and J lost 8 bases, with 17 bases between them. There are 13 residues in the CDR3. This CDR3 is CSVGPRLVEGYTF. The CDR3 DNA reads TGCAGCGTTGGACCCAGGCTGGTGGAGGGCTACACCTTC.

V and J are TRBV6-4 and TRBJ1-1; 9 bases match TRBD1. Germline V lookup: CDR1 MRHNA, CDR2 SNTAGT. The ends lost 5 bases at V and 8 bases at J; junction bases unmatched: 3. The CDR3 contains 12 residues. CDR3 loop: CASSTGTGEAFF. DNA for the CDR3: TGTGCCAGCAGTACCGGGACAGGGGAAGCTTTCTTT.

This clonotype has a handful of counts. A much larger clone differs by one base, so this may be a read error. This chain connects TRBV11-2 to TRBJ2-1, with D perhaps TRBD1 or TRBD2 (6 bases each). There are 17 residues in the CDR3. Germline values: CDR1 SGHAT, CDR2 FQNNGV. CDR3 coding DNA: TGTGCCGGCAGCTTGGGGTTCGGTGGGGGGCAATACAATGAGCAGTTCTTC. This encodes CAGSLGFGGGQYNEQFF.

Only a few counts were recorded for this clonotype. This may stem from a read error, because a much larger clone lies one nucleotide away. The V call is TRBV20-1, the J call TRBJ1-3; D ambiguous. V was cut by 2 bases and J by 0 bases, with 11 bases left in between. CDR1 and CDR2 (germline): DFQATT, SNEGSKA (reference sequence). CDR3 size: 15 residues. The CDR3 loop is CSARNSPLSGNTIYF. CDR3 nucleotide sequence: TGCAGTGCTAGAAATTCCCCTCTCTCTGGAAACACCATATATTTT.

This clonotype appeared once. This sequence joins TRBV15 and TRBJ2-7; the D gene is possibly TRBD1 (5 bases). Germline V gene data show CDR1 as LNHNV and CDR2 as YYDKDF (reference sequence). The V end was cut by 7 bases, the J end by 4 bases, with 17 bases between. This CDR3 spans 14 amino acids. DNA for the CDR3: TGTGCCACCACCAGGGATCGGAAAGCTTACGAGCAGTACTTC. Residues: CATTRDRKAYEQYF.

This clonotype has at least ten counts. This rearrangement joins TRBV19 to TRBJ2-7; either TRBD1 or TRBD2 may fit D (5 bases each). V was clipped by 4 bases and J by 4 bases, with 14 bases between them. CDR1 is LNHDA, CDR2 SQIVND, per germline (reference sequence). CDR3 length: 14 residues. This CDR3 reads CASSKQGVAYEQYF. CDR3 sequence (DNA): TGTGCCAGTAGTAAGCAGGGAGTGGCGTACGAGCAGTACTTC.

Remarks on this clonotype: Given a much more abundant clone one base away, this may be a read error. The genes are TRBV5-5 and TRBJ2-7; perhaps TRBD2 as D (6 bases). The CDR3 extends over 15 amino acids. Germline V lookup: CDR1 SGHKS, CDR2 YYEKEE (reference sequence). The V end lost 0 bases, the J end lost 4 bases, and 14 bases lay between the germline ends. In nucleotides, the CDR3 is TGTGCCAGCAGCTTGGAGGCGGGGTTAGAGTACGAGCAGTACTTC. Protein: CASSLEAGLEYEQYF.

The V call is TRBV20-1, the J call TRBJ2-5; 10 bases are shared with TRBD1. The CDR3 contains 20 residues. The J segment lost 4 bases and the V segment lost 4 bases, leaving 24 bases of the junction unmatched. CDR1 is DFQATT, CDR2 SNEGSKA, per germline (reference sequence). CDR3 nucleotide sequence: TGCAGTGCTACAGACCATGGACAGGGGGGGTGGAGGGGTTTAGGAGAGACCCAGTACTTC. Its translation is CSATDHGQGGWRGLGETQYF.

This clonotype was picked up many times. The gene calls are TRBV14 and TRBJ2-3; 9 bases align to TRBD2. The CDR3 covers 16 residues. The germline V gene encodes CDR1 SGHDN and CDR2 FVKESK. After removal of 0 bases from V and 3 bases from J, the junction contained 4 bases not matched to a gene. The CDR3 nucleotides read TGTGCCAGCAGCCAAGAACAGCGGGGGGAGACAGATACGCAGTATTTT. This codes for CASSQEQRGETDTQYF.

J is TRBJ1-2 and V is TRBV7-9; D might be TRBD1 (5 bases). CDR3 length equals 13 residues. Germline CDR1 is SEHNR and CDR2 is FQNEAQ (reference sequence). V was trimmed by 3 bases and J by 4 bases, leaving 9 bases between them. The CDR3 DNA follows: TGTGCCAGCAGCTTTGCCACAGGCTATGGCTACACCTTC. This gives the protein CASSFATGYGYTF.

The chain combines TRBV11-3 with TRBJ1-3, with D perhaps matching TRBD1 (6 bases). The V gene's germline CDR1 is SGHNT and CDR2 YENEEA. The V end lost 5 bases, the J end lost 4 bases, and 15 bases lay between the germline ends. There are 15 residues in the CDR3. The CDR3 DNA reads TGTGCCAGCAGCGATTTAGGGGGGGGAGGAAACACCATATATTTT. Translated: CASSDLGGGGNTIYF. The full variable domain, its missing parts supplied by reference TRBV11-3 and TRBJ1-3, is EAGVVQSPRYKIIEKKQPVAFWCNPISGHNTLYWYLQNLGQGPELLIRYENEEAVDDSQLPKDRFSAERLKGVDSTLKIQPAELGDSAVYLCASSDLGGGGNTIYFGEGSWLTVV.

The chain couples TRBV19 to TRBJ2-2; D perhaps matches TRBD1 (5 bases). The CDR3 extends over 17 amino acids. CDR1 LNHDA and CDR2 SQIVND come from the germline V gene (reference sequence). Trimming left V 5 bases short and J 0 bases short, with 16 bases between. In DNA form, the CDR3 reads TGTGCCAGTAGTGCCCAGATGGCAGGGCCGAACACCGGGGAGCTGTTTTTT. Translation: CASSAQMAGPNTGELFF.

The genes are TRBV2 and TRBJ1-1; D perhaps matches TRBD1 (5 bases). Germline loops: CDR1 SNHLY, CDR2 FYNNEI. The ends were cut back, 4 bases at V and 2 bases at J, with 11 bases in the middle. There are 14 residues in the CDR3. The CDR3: CASSARDLNTEAFF. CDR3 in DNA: TGTGCCAGCAGTGCCAGGGATCTAAACACTGAAGCTTTCTTT.

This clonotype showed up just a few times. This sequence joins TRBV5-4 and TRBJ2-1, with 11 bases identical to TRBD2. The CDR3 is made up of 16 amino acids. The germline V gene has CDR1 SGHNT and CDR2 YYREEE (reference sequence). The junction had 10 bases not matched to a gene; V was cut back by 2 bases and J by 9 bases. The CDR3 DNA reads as TGTGCCAGCAGCTTAAGGGAGACTAGCGGGATCGGTGAGCAGTTCTTC. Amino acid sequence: CASSLRETSGIGEQFF.

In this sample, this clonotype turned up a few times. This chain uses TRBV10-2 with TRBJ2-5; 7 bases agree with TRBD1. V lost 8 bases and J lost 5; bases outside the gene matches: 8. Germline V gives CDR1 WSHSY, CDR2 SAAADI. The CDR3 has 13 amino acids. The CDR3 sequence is CASGRQGQETQYF. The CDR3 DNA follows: TGCGCCAGCGGACGACAGGGCCAGGAGACCCAGTACTTC.

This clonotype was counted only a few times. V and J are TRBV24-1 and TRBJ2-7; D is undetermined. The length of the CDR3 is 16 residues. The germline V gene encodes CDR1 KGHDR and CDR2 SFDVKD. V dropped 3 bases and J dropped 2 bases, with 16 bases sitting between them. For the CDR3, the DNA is TGTGCCACCAGTGATGCCGTCGGGCACAGCACCTACGAGCAGTACTTC. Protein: CATSDAVGHSTYEQYF.

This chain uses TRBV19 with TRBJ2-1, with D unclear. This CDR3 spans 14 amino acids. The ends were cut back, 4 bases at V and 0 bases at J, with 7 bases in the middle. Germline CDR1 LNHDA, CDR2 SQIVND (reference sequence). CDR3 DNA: TGTGCCAGTAGTAGCGAGAGCTCCTACAATGAGCAGTTCTTC. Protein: CASSSESSYNEQFF.

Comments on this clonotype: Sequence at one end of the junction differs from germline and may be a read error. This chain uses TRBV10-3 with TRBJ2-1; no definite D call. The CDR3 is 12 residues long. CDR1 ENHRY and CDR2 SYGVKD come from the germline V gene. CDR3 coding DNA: TGTGCCAGCAGTCCTTCAGCCAATGAGCAGTTCTTC. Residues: CASSPSANEQFF.

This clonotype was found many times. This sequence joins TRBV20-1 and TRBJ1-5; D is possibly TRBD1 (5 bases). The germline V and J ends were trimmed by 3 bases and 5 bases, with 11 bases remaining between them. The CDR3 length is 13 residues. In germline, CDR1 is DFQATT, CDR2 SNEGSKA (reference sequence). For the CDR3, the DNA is TGCAGTGCTAGTCGGGGCAAAGATCAGCCCCAGCATTTT. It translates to CSASRGKDQPQHF.

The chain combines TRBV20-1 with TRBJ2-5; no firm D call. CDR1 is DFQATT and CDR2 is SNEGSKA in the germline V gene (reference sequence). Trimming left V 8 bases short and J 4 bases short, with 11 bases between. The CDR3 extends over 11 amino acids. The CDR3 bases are TGCAGTCTAAGTCCCGGAGAGACCCAGTACTTC. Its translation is CSLSPGETQYF.

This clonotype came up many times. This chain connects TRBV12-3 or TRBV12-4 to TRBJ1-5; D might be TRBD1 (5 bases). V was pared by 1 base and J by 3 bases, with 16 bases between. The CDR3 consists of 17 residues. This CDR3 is CASSLGSGREANQPQHF. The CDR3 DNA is TGTGCCAGCAGTTTAGGTTCTGGCAGGGAGGCCAATCAGCCCCAGCATTTT.

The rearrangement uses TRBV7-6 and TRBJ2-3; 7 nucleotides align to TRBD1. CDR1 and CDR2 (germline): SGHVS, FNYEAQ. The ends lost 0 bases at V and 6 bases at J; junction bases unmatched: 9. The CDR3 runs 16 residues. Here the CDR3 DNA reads TGTGCCAGCAGCTTAGCGGTAGAGGGGGCGAGGGATACGCAGTATTTT. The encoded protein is CASSLAVEGARDTQYF.

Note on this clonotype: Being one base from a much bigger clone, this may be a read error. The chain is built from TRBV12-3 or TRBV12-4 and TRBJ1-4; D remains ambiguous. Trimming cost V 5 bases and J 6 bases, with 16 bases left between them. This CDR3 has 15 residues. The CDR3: CASSLGLSWDEKLFF. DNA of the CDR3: TGTGCCAGCAGTCTCGGACTCTCGTGGGATGAAAAACTGTTTTTT.

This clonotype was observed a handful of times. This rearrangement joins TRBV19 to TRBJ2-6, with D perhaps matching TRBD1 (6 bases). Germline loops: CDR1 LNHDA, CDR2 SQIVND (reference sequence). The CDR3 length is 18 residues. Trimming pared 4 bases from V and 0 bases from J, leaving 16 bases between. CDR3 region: CASSTQGTDSSGANVLTF. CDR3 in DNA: TGTGCCAGTAGTACCCAAGGGACGGACAGCTCTGGGGCCAACGTCCTGACTTTC.

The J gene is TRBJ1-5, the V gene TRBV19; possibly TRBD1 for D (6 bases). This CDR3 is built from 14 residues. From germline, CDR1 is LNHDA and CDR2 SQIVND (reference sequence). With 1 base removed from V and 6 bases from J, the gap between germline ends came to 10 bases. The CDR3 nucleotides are TGTGCCAGTAGTATAGCCAGGGGCGGTCAGCCCCAGCATTTT. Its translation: CASSIARGGQPQHF. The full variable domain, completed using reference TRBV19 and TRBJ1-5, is DGGITQSPKYLFRKEGQNVTLSCEQNLNHDAMYWYRQDPGQGLRLIYYSQIVNDFQKGDIAEGYSVSREKKESFPLTVTSAQKNPTAFYLCASSIARGGQPQHFGDGTRLSIL.

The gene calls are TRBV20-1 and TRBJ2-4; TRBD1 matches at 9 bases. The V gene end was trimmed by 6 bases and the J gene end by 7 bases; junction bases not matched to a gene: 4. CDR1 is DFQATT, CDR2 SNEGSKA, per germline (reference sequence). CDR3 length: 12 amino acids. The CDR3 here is CSAPTGGNIQYF. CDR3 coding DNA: TGCAGTGCACCGACAGGGGGGAACATTCAGTACTTC.